This T cell receptor beta chain was captured by sequencing in a study of shared clonotypes between healthy human individuals. Looked up from germline, CDR1 is SGHNT and CDR2 is YYREEE (reference sequence). CDR3 length equals 15 residues. V lost 6 bases to trimming and J lost 4 bases; unmatched junction nucleotides: 8. A note on this clone: The antigen is not known.

Study outcomes and limitations: There were few donors, and this limited the genetic and exposure-history diversity represented.

Only in-frame clones appear in the TCRdb table, and some are missing; sequencing was by immunoSEQ multiplex PCR. The sample comprises 2 million to 3 million clones, roughly 93% of which are singletons, and roughly 0.36% rests with the top ten. This chain links TRBV5-4 with TRBJ2-1, with 9 nucleotides matching TRBD1. This TCR was sampled from a man aged 18 to 29 in good health. Some clones in this sample may be carry-over from other donors' samples. Input material: naive CD4+ T cells from PBMCs. Subset meaning: CD45RA+ positively selected. The CDR3 region has the DNA TGTGCCAGCACAAAAGGGGGACAGGGATACAATGAGCAGTTCTTC. Its protein is CASTKGGQGYNEQFF.